The 5 T cell receptor beta chains below all came from one sample that was sequenced in a study of CD8+ T cells in alopecia areata. Extracted RNA was reverse transcribed, and the resulting cDNA served as sequencing template. Sequencing used immunoSEQ multiplex PCR; TCRdb keeps in-frame clones, though not all of them. The sample holds 150,000 to 200,000 clones, 60% seen once. The treatment is: oral pan-JAK inhibitor, 5-10 mg twice daily. The material sequenced was CD4+ T cells sorted from blood, taken at week 24, from a patient treated with tofacitinib. The receptors come from a human donor with alopecia areata.

The J gene is TRBJ1-5, the V gene TRBV4-1; D is perhaps TRBD1 (5 bases). The germline V gene encodes CDR1 MGHRA and CDR2 YSYEKL. The length of the CDR3 is 18 residues. Trimming took off 3 bases at V and 0 bases at J, with 18 bases between the two ends. The CDR3 spells CASSHTGRGSFSNQPQHF. For the CDR3, the DNA is TGCGCCAGCAGCCACACTGGTAGGGGATCCTTTAGCAATCAGCCCCAGCATTTT.

V and J are TRBV20-1 and TRBJ1-1; D gene uncertain. The CDR3 sequence is 11 residues long. Germline V lookup: CDR1 DFQATT, CDR2 SNEGSKA (reference sequence). Trimming cost V 3 bases and J 4 bases, with 6 bases left between them. This CDR3 is CSASDGTEAFF. The CDR3 DNA follows: TGCAGTGCTAGTGACGGCACTGAAGCTTTCTTT.

The chain uses TRBV5-1 and TRBJ2-7; the match to TRBD1 covers 8 bases. The CDR3 has 16 residues. Germline V gene sequence: CDR1 SGHRS, CDR2 YFSETQ. The ends lost 1 base at V and 3 bases at J; junction bases unmatched: 9. CDR3 protein: CASSLNEVTGVYEQYF. CDR3 DNA sequence: TGCGCCAGCAGCTTGAATGAGGTGACAGGGGTCTACGAGCAGTACTTC.

There are a few counts of this clone. This sample also contains other DNA sequences that code for the same CDR3. The chain has TRBV29-1 and TRBJ2-4; possibly TRBD1 for D (5 bases). Germline V CDR1 and CDR2: SQVTM, ANQGSEA. The germline V and J ends were trimmed by 3 bases and 0 bases, with 6 bases remaining between them. This CDR3 contains 13 residues. The CDR3 is CSVEGLAKNIQYF. The CDR3 nucleotides read TGCAGCGTTGAGGGGCTAGCCAAAAACATTCAGTACTTC.

The chain couples TRBV29-1 to TRBJ2-7; 9 bases line up with TRBD2. The length of the CDR3 is 15 residues. V gave up 4 bases and J gave up 6 bases; unmatched junction bases: 13. From germline, CDR1 is SQVTM and CDR2 ANQGSEA. CDR3 region: CSVGQLSGGQGEQYF. CDR3 DNA sequence: TGCAGCGTTGGCCAGCTGAGCGGGGGGCAAGGCGAGCAGTACTTC.